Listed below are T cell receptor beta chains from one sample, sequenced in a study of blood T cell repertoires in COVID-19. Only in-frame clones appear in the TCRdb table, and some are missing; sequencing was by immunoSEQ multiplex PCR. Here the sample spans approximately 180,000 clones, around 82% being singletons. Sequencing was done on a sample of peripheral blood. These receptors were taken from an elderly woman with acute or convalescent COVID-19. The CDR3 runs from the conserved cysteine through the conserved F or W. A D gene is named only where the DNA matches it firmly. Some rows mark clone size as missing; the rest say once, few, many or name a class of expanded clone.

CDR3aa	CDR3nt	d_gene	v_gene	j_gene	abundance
CASSQDPRTGKSYGYTF	TGCGCCAGCAGCCAAGACCCTCGGACAGGGAAGAGCTATGGCTACACCTTC	TRBD1	TRBV4-3	TRBJ1-2	many
CASSQGAAGNTEAFF	TGTGCCAGCAGCCAAGGGGCCGCAGGGAACACTGAAGCTTTCTTT	-	TRBV4-2	TRBJ1-1	-
CASGLVQGGTYGYTF	TGTGCTAGTGGTTTGGTACAGGGTGGCACCTATGGCTACACCTTC	-	TRBV12-5	TRBJ1-2	-
CASSLATSYQTQYF	TGTGCCAGCAGCTTAGCGACTAGCTACCAGACCCAGTACTTC	TRBD2	TRBV7-2	TRBJ2-5	-
CASSPRRDSPLHF	TGCGCCAGCAGCCCGAGGAGGGATTCACCCCTCCACTTT	-	TRBV4-3	TRBJ1-6	-
CASSPKTGSTEAFF	TGTGCCAGCAGCCCTAAAACAGGGTCCACTGAAGCTTTCTTT	-	TRBV5-4	TRBJ1-1	-
CASSPKWANTEAFF	TGTGCCAGCAGCCCAAAATGGGCGAACACTGAAGCTTTCTTT	-	TRBV7-2	TRBJ1-1	-
CASSTDAYNQPQHF	TGTGCCAGTAGCACAGACGCATACAATCAGCCCCAGCATTTT	-	TRBV19	TRBJ1-5	-
CASSPGTSGANEQFF	TGTGCCAGCAGCCCGGGGACTAGCGGGGCCAATGAGCAGTTCTTC	TRBD2	TRBV5-4	TRBJ2-1	-
CASSRNNGNTIYF	TGTGCCAGCAGCAGGAACAATGGAAACACCATATATTTT	-	TRBV27	TRBJ1-3	-
CASSEAGGNNYGYTF	TGTGCCAGCAGTGAGGCTGGGGGCAACAACTATGGCTACACCTTC	-	TRBV6-1	TRBJ1-2	-
CASSFPGQGANYGYTF	TGTGCCAGCAGCTTTCCGGGACAGGGAGCTAACTATGGCTACACCTTC	TRBD1	TRBV5-4	TRBJ1-2	-
CASSSTGGEQYF	TGTGCCAGCAGCTCGACAGGAGGAGAGCAGTACTTC	-	TRBV7-2	TRBJ2-7	few
CASSPGQGGTGELFF	TGTGCCAGCAGTCCCGGACAGGGAGGAACCGGGGAGCTGTTTTTT	TRBD1	TRBV11-3	TRBJ2-2	once
CASSVAAGGTDGYTF	TGTGCCAGCAGCGTAGCGGCAGGGGGCACCGACGGCTACACCTTC	TRBD1	TRBV9	TRBJ1-2	-
CASSLAEGSAFF	TGTGCCAGCAGCTTAGCAGAGGGATCGGCTTTCTTT	-	TRBV7-9	TRBJ1-1	-
CASSQGVGGGLADTQYF	TGCGCCAGCAGCCAAGGGGTCGGGGGGGGCCTTGCAGATACGCAGTATTTT	TRBD2	TRBV4-3	TRBJ2-3	-
CASSLDLGASTEAFF	TGCGCCAGCAGCTTGGACCTGGGGGCGAGCACTGAAGCTTTCTTT	-	TRBV5-1	TRBJ1-1	-
CATRWGESNQPQHF	TGCGCGACACGGTGGGGAGAAAGCAATCAGCCCCAGCATTTT	-	TRBV10-2	TRBJ1-5	-
CASSDRQGAGETQYF	TGTGCCAGCAGCGACCGACAGGGGGCAGGGGAGACCCAGTACTTC	TRBD1	TRBV7-8	TRBJ2-5	-
CASSLSRGRGKNEAFF	TGTGCCAGCAGCTTAAGCAGGGGAAGGGGTAAAAATGAAGCTTTCTTT	-	TRBV7-6	TRBJ1-1	-
CASSPGNRGLTEAFF	TGTGCCAGCAGCCCCGGGAACAGGGGGCTCACTGAAGCTTTCTTT	TRBD1	TRBV7-9	TRBJ1-1	few